The sequence of this TCR beta chain was determined in a study of T-cell memory formation after mild COVID-19. Study at large: There were largely donor-specific TCR clusters. Study-wide points: Shrinking CD4+ clones were chiefly CM and EM; CD8+ ones were chiefly EMRA. Within pre-infection memory, some responding clones were found, suggesting cross-reactive memory joined.

TCRdb used MiXCR to reprocess the 5' RACE reads, holding one entry per CDR3 protein. The table has roughly 340,000 distinct CDR3 sequences, 20% to 25% seen once. The CDR3 is 14 amino acids. The germline gives CDR1 MGHDK, CDR2 SYGVNS. Trimming pared 6 bases from V and 4 bases from J, leaving 14 bases between. On this clonotype: Its antigen is as yet unknown.

This TCR was recovered from a man between 18 and 35 years old who had mild COVID-19 (a few samples of this study predate the infection). Cell type and time point are not known. The V and J genes are TRBV25-1 and TRBJ2-3, with a tentative D call TRBD2 (6 bases). The sample consisted of PBMCs or a T cell subset sorted from them (not recorded which). The CDR3 region is CASSLGWGADTQYF. The DNA for the CDR3 is TGTGCCAGCAGCCTGGGCTGGGGGGCAGATACGCAGTATTTT. Together with reference TRBV25-1 and TRBJ2-3, the CDR3 gives the full variable domain: EADIYQTPRYLVIGTGKKITLECSQTMGHDKMYWYQQDPGMELHLIHYSYGVNSTEKGDLSSESTVSRIRTEHFPLTLESARPSHTSQYLCASSLGWGADTQYFGPGTRLTVL.